Sequencing of this TCR beta chain was carried out in a study of T cells after posttransplantation cyclophosphamide. Study-wide results and caveats: After PTCy, TRB diversity resembled that of CNI/methotrexate controls. Donor CD8+ memory clones often dominated recipient blood repertoires at later times. Skin or GI-infiltrating T cells shared few TRB sequences with blood.

This table comes from immunoSEQ multiplex PCR, and its TCRdb copy is limited to in-frame clones, with some not included. The sample holds about 9,100 clones, and no clone turns up only once. This clone was seen at least ten times. No antigen is known for it. Treatment was busulfan-fludarabine conditioning, a marrow graft, and cyclophosphamide on days +3 and +4. The sequence derives from a male patient aged 50 to 59 who received an allogeneic stem cell transplant from a related donor and was CMV-positive. Some T cells may arise from the graft donor. The material was PBMCs, obtained less than 370 days after allogeneic stem cell transplant with posttransplant cyclophosphamide.

CDR3 in amino acids: CASSYEYSSLGAEQYF. CDR3 in DNA: TGTGCCAGCAGTTACGAATATAGTTCATTGGGCGCCGAGCAGTACTTC. V usage is TRBV6-5 and J usage is TRBJ2-7; D unresolved. V was trimmed by 2 bases and J by 6 bases, leaving 20 bases between them. Germline lookup yields CDR1 MNHEY and CDR2 SVGAGI. This CDR3 has 16 amino acids.